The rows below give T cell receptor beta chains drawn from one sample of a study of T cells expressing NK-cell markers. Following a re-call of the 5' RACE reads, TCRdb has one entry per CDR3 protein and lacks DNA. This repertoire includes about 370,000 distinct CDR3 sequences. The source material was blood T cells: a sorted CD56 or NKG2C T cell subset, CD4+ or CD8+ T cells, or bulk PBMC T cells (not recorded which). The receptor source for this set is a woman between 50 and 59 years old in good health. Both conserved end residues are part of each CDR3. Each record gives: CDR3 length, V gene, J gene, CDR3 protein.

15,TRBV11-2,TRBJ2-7,CASSFRTGGPYEQYF
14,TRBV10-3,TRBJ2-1,CAISPGEEVHEQFF
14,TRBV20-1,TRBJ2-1,CSARDEKISNEQFF
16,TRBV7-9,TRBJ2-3,CASSSTGGPDTDTQYF
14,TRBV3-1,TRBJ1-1,CASRRIEGDTEAFF
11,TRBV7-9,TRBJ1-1,CASLLNTEAFF
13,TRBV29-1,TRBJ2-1,CSAGPRQRNEQFF
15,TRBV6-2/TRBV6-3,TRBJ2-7,CASRPTGQGTYEQYF
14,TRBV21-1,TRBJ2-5,CASSARDNEETQYF
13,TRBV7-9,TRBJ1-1,CASSLFAGTEAFF
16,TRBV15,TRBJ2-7,CATSTGTSGSFHEQYF
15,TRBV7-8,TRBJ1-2,CASSLRLGSNYGYTF
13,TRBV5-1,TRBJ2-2,CASSLYEVGELFF
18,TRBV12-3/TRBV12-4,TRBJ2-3,CASSLGQGAWTSTDTQYF
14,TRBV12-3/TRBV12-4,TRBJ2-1,CAALRLAGDNEQFF
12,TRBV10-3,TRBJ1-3,CAISDSGNTIYF
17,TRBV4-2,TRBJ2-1,CASSQEESASSYNEQFF
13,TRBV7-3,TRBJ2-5,CASQGGSKETQYF
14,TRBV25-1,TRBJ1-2,CASTGDSEEDGYTF
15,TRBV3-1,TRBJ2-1,CASSQVGIELGEQFF
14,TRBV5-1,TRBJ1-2,CASRQGAANYGYTF
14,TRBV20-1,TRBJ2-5,CSAKTGGRQETQYF
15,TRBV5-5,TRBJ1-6,CASSPQEVFNSPLHF
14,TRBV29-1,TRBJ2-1,CTVSIGAGYNEQFF
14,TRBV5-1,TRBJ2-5,CASSLQGGEETQYF
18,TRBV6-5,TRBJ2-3,CASSYSKGTVMHTDTQYF
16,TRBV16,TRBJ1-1,CASSPGTGIEGTEAFF